Following are 31 T cell receptor beta chains from one sample sequenced in a study of neoadjuvant anti-PD-1 for oral cavity cancer. Produced via immunoSEQ multiplex PCR; TCRdb's table is partial and in-frame only. The data hold roughly 14,000 clones, with just over 65% observed a single time. This specimen consisted of PBMCs, obtained before nivolumab (anti-PD-1) treatment. The source is a person between 40 and 79 years old with oral cavity squamous cell carcinoma.

This chain joins TRBV2 and TRBJ2-1; 9 bases agree with TRBD2. CDR1 and CDR2 from the germline V gene are SNHLY and FYNNEI. This CDR3 is 17 amino acids long. V shed 2 bases and J 4 bases; nucleotides not matched to a gene: 9. The chain's CDR3 is CASSETVLREGYNEQFF. The CDR3 DNA reads TGTGCCAGCAGTGAAACGGTCTTGCGGGAGGGTTACAATGAGCAGTTCTTC.

The chain recombines TRBV27 with TRBJ2-7; 7 bases match TRBD2. Germline V CDR1 and CDR2: MNHEY, SMNVEV (reference sequence). CDR3 size: 15 residues. Trimming took 1 base from V and 5 from J; bases not matched to a gene: 8. CDR3 nucleotides: TGTGCCAGCAGTTTATTCGGGCGGGAGTGGAACGAGCAGTACTTC. It specifies CASSLFGREWNEQYF.

The chain has TRBV7-9 and TRBJ2-3; 14 nucleotides agree with TRBD2. V shed 5 bases and J 3 bases; nucleotides not matched to a gene: 10. Germline CDR1 reads SEHNR; CDR2 reads FQNEAQ (reference sequence). The CDR3 consists of 18 residues. In DNA form, the CDR3 reads TGTGCCAGCAGCCCTCCCCTGGGACTAGCGGGGGTTACAGATACGCAGTATTTT. Translation: CASSPPLGLAGVTDTQYF.

V is TRBV2 and J is TRBJ1-2; 7 bases are shared with TRBD1. The CDR3 length is 12 residues. V trimming: 10 bases; J trimming: 4 bases; junction bases outside the gene matches: 6. Germline CDR1 SNHLY, CDR2 FYNNEI. This CDR3 reads CAIGQDLYGYTF. In DNA, the CDR3 is TGTGCCATCGGACAGGACCTCTATGGCTACACCTTC.

Turning to this clone: The junction shows a germline mismatch at one end, possibly a read error. The V and J genes are TRBV11-1 and TRBJ1-1; D gene unclear. The germline V gene encodes CDR1 SGHAT and CDR2 FQDESV (reference sequence). CDR3 length equals 8 residues. For the CDR3, the DNA is TGTGCCAGCAGCTCAGTCCTCTTT. The encoded protein is CASSSVLF. The full variable domain, rest sourced from reference TRBV11-1 and TRBJ1-1, is EAEVAQSPRYKITEKSQAVAFWCDPISGHATLYWYRQILGQGPELLVQFQDESVVDDSQLPKDRFSAERLKGVDSTLKIQPAELGDSAMYLCASSSVLFGQGTRLTVV.

J is TRBJ1-3 and V is TRBV5-1; no reliable D call. V was pared by 4 bases and J by 4 bases, with 15 bases between. The CDR3 has 15 residues. From germline, CDR1 is SGHRS and CDR2 YFSETQ. DNA of the CDR3: TGCGCCAGCAGCCAAGGACGGCCGACGGGAAACACCATATATTTT. This encodes CASSQGRPTGNTIYF.

Concerning this clone itself: Germline is not matched at one junction end, which may reflect a read error. The V gene is TRBV5-4, the J gene TRBJ2-3; D might be TRBD2 (5 bases). There are 11 residues in the CDR3. Germline loops: CDR1 SGHNT, CDR2 YYREEE (reference sequence). The CDR3 sequence is CASSLFRELSF. The CDR3 coding sequence is TGTGCCAGCAGCTTGTTTCGGGAACTTTCTTTT.

In the case of this clone: An end of the junction does not agree with germline; a read error may underlie this. The chain recombines TRBV10-1 with TRBJ1-1; D may be TRBD1 (6 bases). The CDR3 extends over 12 amino acids. CDR1 is WNHNN, CDR2 SYGVQD, per germline (reference sequence). The CDR3 reads CASSSLPGHLTF. Here the CDR3 DNA reads TGCGCCAGCAGTTCCCTCCCGGGACACCTAACTTTT.

The sample holds one count of this clone. CDR3 DNA: TGTGCCAGCTCACCAAGGGCGGGGGGCAATCAGCCCCAGCATTTT. Its protein is CASSPRAGGNQPQHF. This chain uses TRBV18 with TRBJ1-5, with a weak D call TRBD1 (5 bases). Germline V gene sequence: CDR1 KGHSH, CDR2 LQKENI. Trimming stripped 2 bases from V and 2 bases from J, with 10 bases between. The CDR3 spans 15 residues. Looking up the rest from reference TRBV18 and TRBJ1-5 gives the full variable domain: NAGVMQNPRHLVRRRGQEARLRCSPMKGHSHVYWYRQLPEEGLKFMVYLQKENIIDESGMPKERFSAEFPKEGPSILRIQQVVRGDSAAYFCASSPRAGGNQPQHFGDGTRLSIL.

This clone has just one count. The chain joins TRBV15 to TRBJ1-6; 8 bases map to TRBD1. Trimming at V came to 5 bases and at J to 5 bases, leaving 2 bases not matched to a gene. Germline CDR1 reads LNHNV; CDR2 reads YYDKDF (reference sequence). The CDR3 totals 14 residues. The CDR3 protein is CATSGQGHNSPLHF. Here the CDR3 DNA reads TGTGCCACCAGCGGACAGGGCCATAATTCACCCCTCCACTTT. Filled out from reference TRBV15 and TRBJ1-6, the complete variable domain reads DAMVIQNPRYQVTQFGKPVTLSCSQTLNHNVMYWYQQKSSQAPKLLFHYYDKDFNNEADTPDNFQSRRPNTSFCFLDIRSPGLGDTAMYLCATSGQGHNSPLHFGNGTRLTVT.

The chain is built from TRBV27 and TRBJ2-7, with 8 bases identical to TRBD1. The CDR3 runs to 14 residues. Germline trimming cut 3 bases from V and 4 bases from J; bases unmatched to any gene: 5. Germline values: CDR1 MNHEY, CDR2 SMNVEV (reference sequence). This chain's CDR3 is CASSFRTGLYEQYF. CDR3 nucleotides: TGTGCCAGCAGTTTTCGGACAGGGCTTTACGAGCAGTACTTC.

This chain connects TRBV7-9 to TRBJ2-5; 9 bases are shared with TRBD2. Germline V gene lookup returns CDR1 SEHNR and CDR2 FQNEAQ (reference sequence). V was pared by 8 bases and J by 4 bases, with 14 bases of the junction left unmatched. This CDR3 is 16 amino acids long. In nucleotides, the CDR3 is TGTGCCAGCGGGAGCTGGCAGCGGGAGGTTGGAGAGACCCAGTACTTC. Its translation: CASGSWQREVGETQYF.

The genes are TRBV19 and TRBJ1-1, with D possibly being TRBD1 (6 bases). This CDR3 comprises 13 residues. V was pared by 7 bases and J by 5 bases, with 14 bases between. Germline loops: CDR1 LNHDA, CDR2 SQIVND (reference sequence). CDR3 in DNA: TGTGCCAGTACCCGGGGGCTACTGACTGAAGCTTTCTTT. Amino acid sequence: CASTRGLLTEAFF. Full variable domain (remainder filled in from reference TRBV19 and TRBJ1-1): DGGITQSPKYLFRKEGQNVTLSCEQNLNHDAMYWYRQDPGQGLRLIYYSQIVNDFQKGDIAEGYSVSREKKESFPLTVTSAQKNPTAFYLCASTRGLLTEAFFGQGTRLTVV.

The V and J genes are TRBV5-4 and TRBJ2-5; no clear D. The germline V and J ends were trimmed by 0 bases and 3 bases, with 3 bases remaining between them. CDR3 length equals 12 residues. Germline CDR1 is SGHNT and CDR2 is YYREEE (reference sequence). The CDR3 here is CASSLAEETQYF. The CDR3 bases are TGTGCCAGCAGCTTGGCGGAAGAGACCCAGTACTTC.

This chain uses TRBV7-3 with TRBJ2-7; weak D call: TRBD1 (6 bases). The germline V gene encodes CDR1 SGHTA and CDR2 FQGTGA. With 8 bases removed from V and 2 bases from J, the gap between germline ends came to 16 bases. The CDR3 has 14 amino acids. The DNA for the CDR3 is TGTGCCAGCGGTCCGGGACAAGGACCCTACGAGCAGTACTTC. Its protein product is CASGPGQGPYEQYF.

This rearrangement joins TRBV4-1 to TRBJ2-2; a weak D match, TRBD1 (6 bases). Germline V gives CDR1 MGHRA, CDR2 YSYEKL. The CDR3 totals 16 residues. Trimming shortened V by 8 bases and J by 1 base, and 17 bases separated the two germline ends. The CDR3, as DNA: TGCGCCAGCCACCCTACACCGACAGGGAACACCGGGGAGCTGTTTTTT. This encodes CASHPTPTGNTGELFF.

This chain connects TRBV2 to TRBJ2-5; 10 nucleotides agree with TRBD2. Germline V gene data show CDR1 as SNHLY and CDR2 as FYNNEI. With 4 bases clipped from V and 3 bases from J, the junction kept 5 bases outside the gene matches. The CDR3 is 15 amino acids. CDR3: CASSARLAGEETQYF. The CDR3 DNA reads as TGTGCCAGCAGTGCCCGGCTAGCGGGGGAAGAGACCCAGTACTTC. The full variable domain, in which reference TRBV2 and TRBJ2-5 provide the parts outside the CDR3, is EPEVTQTPSHQVTQMGQEVILRCVPISNHLYFYWYRQILGQKVEFLVSFYNNEISEKSEIFDDQFSVERPDGSNFTLKIRSTKLEDSAMYFCASSARLAGEETQYFGPGTRLLVL.

The chain carries TRBV2 and TRBJ1-3; D gene uncertain. The CDR3 length is 13 residues. Looked up from germline, CDR1 is SNHLY and CDR2 is FYNNEI. V lost 11 bases, J lost 0 bases, and 11 bases lay in between. Here the CDR3 reads CAARMDSGNTIYF. The CDR3 coding sequence is TGTGCCGCCCGGATGGACTCTGGAAACACCATATATTTT.

The J gene is TRBJ1-1, the V gene TRBV30; D is possibly TRBD1 (5 bases). Trimming removed 8 bases from V and 5 bases from J, with 18 bases in between. This CDR3 is 13 amino acids long. CDR1 GTSNPN and CDR2 SVGIG come from the germline V gene (reference sequence). The CDR3 sequence is CALVSRGRTEAFF. The DNA for the CDR3 is TGTGCCCTCGTTTCGAGGGGTAGGACTGAAGCTTTCTTT.

CDR3 region: CASSFRGWNQPQHF. The CDR3, as DNA: TGTGCCAGCAGTTTCAGGGGTTGGAATCAGCCCCAGCATTTT. The J gene is TRBJ1-5, the V gene TRBV28, with TRBD1 as a possible D gene (6 bases). The ends were cut back, 3 bases at V and 4 bases at J, with 10 bases in the middle. The CDR3 length is 14 residues. Germline CDR1 is MDHEN and CDR2 is SYDVKM.

This CDR3 is CASRPGEGLNSPLHF. DNA for the CDR3: TGTGCCAGCAGACCCGGCGAGGGACTCAATTCACCCCTCCACTTT. The gene calls are TRBV11-2 and TRBJ1-6; D may be TRBD1 (5 bases). The germline V and J ends were trimmed by 6 bases and 7 bases, with 16 bases remaining between them. Germline values: CDR1 SGHAT, CDR2 FQNNGV. This CDR3 has 15 residues.

This sequence joins TRBV5-1 and TRBJ2-4, with a weak D call TRBD2 (5 bases). The CDR3 loop spans 18 amino acids. V lost 0 bases, J lost 0 bases, and 16 bases lay in between. Germline V gives CDR1 SGHRS, CDR2 YFSETQ. DNA of the CDR3: TGCGCCAGCAGCTTGGTTCAGGACTCTATGCTAGCCAAAAACATTCAGTACTTC. Translating gives CASSLVQDSMLAKNIQYF.

The chain has TRBV11-2 and TRBJ1-6, with D perhaps matching TRBD1 (6 bases). Between the trimmed V and J ends, which lost 6 bases and 9 bases, there was a span of 15 bases. CDR3 length: 14 residues. Germline CDR1 SGHAT, CDR2 FQNNGV. The CDR3 nucleotides read TGTGCCAGCAGGCCAGGACAGCCGGGTTCACCCCTCCACTTT. Protein sequence: CASRPGQPGSPLHF.

The chain uses TRBV2 and TRBJ2-5; TRBD2 might be the D (6 bases). Germline CDR1 reads SNHLY; CDR2 reads FYNNEI. The germline V and J ends were trimmed by 5 bases and 2 bases, with 9 bases remaining between them. The CDR3 is 13 residues long. CDR3 sequence reads: CASSRDLQETQYF. The DNA of the CDR3 is TGTGCCAGCAGTCGGGACTTGCAAGAGACCCAGTACTTC.

The V gene is TRBV29-1, the J gene TRBJ1-2, with D perhaps TRBD1 (6 bases). V was clipped by 0 bases and J by 8 bases, with 25 bases between them. This CDR3 contains 17 residues. The V gene's germline CDR1 is SQVTM and CDR2 ANQGSEA. CDR3 in DNA: TGCAGCGTTGAAGATCGACGTGGTGGCAGGGGAAGACGCGGCTACACCTTC. Its translation: CSVEDRRGGRGRRGYTF.

The chain recombines TRBV27 with TRBJ2-2; D is unresolved. Germline V gene data show CDR1 as MNHEY and CDR2 as SMNVEV (reference sequence). Trimming stripped 5 bases from V and 7 bases from J, with 11 bases between. The CDR3 loop spans 13 amino acids. CDR3 sequence reads: CASSPLSGGELFF. CDR3 coding DNA: TGTGCCAGCAGTCCCCTTTCAGGCGGGGAGCTGTTTTTT.

This clone was counted a few times. This rearrangement joins TRBV29-1 to TRBJ1-2, with TRBD1 matching 9 bases. The junction had 10 bases not matched to a gene; V was cut back by 3 bases and J by 8 bases. Germline CDR1 reads SQVTM; CDR2 reads ANQGSEA. This CDR3 contains 14 residues. CDR3 nucleotide sequence: TGCAGCGTTGATGTTGGGACAGGGCGGACAGGCTACACCTTC. Residues: CSVDVGTGRTGYTF.

The sample holds a few counts of this clone. The genes are TRBV5-6 and TRBJ1-1; D not certain. The V gene lost 1 base and the J gene lost 4 bases, with 5 bases spanning the gap. This CDR3 is built from 12 residues. Germline-derived CDR1 and CDR2 are SGHDT and YYEEEE. Here the CDR3 DNA reads TGTGCCAGCAGCTTGCGGGGCACTGAAGCTTTCTTT. Translated, it gives CASSLRGTEAFF. Variable domain in full (rest from reference TRBV5-6 and TRBJ1-1): DAGVTQSPTHLIKTRGQQVTLRCSPKSGHDTVSWYQQALGQGPQFIFQYYEEEERQRGNFPDRFSGHQFPNYSSELNVNALLLGDSALYLCASSLRGTEAFFGQGTRLTVV.

The chain joins TRBV5-1 to TRBJ2-3; possible D gene TRBD2, 5 bases. CDR1 is SGHRS and CDR2 is YFSETQ in the germline V gene. The length of the CDR3 is 16 residues. V lost 0 bases, J lost 4 bases, and 15 bases lay in between. The CDR3 spells CASSLEEETLPDTQYF. For the CDR3, the DNA is TGCGCCAGCAGCTTGGAGGAGGAAACCCTCCCAGATACGCAGTATTTT.

The chain links TRBV11-2 to TRBJ2-5; no firm D call. The DNA end is more similar to TRBJ2-7, so the J call may be wrong. CDR1 is SGHAT, CDR2 FQNNGV, per germline. This CDR3 is 12 amino acids long. The CDR3 DNA reads TGTGCCAGCAGCTCCCCCTCCTACGAGCAGTACTTC. Translated: CASSSPSYEQYF.

The rearrangement links TRBV27 to TRBJ2-5; either TRBD1 or TRBD2 may fit D (6 bases each). Trimming stripped 2 bases from V and 2 bases from J, with 21 bases between. The CDR3 totals 18 residues. From germline, CDR1 is MNHEY and CDR2 SMNVEV (reference sequence). CDR3 nucleotides: TGTGCCAGCAGTTTACTTTTTGTCGGGGGCGTCCCACAAGAGACCCAGTACTTC. It encodes CASSLLFVGGVPQETQYF.